Detailed here is one TCR beta chain. No cognate antigen has been identified for it. No much larger clone is present one base from it, and per-base qualities are unavailable. Using the deep immunoSEQ assay, TCR CDR3 regions were amplified from genomic DNA by multiplex PCR. Extracted genomic DNA from each cell subset was spread evenly across all wells of several immunoSEQ 96-well plates, with each plate serving as a replicate. For sorted subsets, roughly 200 ng of genomic DNA, equivalent to tens of thousands of T cell genomes, went into each replicate PCR. Purified libraries were measured with a Qubit 3.0 fluorometer, size-checked on a Bioanalyzer 2100, and measured again with the KAPA Library Quantification kit. A separate single-read 150-cycle Illumina NextSeq 550 flow cell was used to sequence each immunoSEQ 96-well plate. Per the source publication's procedure: The immunoSEQ output contained only junctional sequences without quality scores, so filtering could not match that applied to full-length reads. To assign V/J genes and CDR3, sequences were annotated using PyIR, a Python wrapper for IgBLAST v1.9, with IMGT germline references. Reads with weak V/J assignments (E-value above 1e-6), missing CDR3, stop codons, out-of-frame junctions, or ambiguous translated residues were removed. V3J clonotypes were defined as sequences sharing an identical inferred V gene, J gene, and CDR3 amino acid sequence. The percentage overlap between two repertoires was calculated by dividing the number of shared unique clonotypes by the size of the smaller repertoire. Repertoire richness was assessed with RTK rarefaction, the Chao1 estimator, and Recon v2.1 estimates of unobserved clonotypes. For all TCRbeta clonotypes obtained by the gDNA method from four donors, generation probabilities were computed with OLGA. The table comes from immuneACCESS by way of TCRdb, which keeps in-frame sequences with V and J called. Part of the clones is missing from these tables; in studies checked, under half for an unresolved V gene and the rest for unknown reasons. V and J calls and clone size are given by that table; D and trimming were obtained from the DNA. The sample data list around 600,000 clones, and approximately 96% of these were observed just once. The biggest ten clones account for approximately 0.11% of the sample.

For CDR1 and CDR2, the germline V gene lists SGHAT and FQNNGV. Compared with germline, V lacks 5 bases and J lacks 5 bases; bases without a gene match: 8. The CDR3 covers 16 residues, taking in both the cysteine and the phenylalanine. CDR3 DNA is the only sequence kept; it has 48 bases, read in frame from the first base. This sample was included in a study of shared clonotypes between healthy human individuals (dated by TCRdb to the early 2020s). Notes on the research overall: A couple of women and a few men aged 18 to 49 years were included in the cohort. The study deeply sequenced blood TCR repertoires of roughly five healthy adults to estimate repertoire size and the extent of clonotype sharing between individuals. Each donor's leukapheresis produced roughly between roughly 0.85 and 10 billion PBMCs. For each donor, CD4 naive and CD4 memory were each run on three plates, CD8 naive on two plates, and CD8 memory on one plate. Different laboratories and diverse techniques were used to prepare libraries and sequence TCR repertoires, to increase sequencing depth and limit assay-specific biases.

Results and caveats for the whole study, not just this receptor: Sampling was restricted to blood, and TCR repertoires in tissues likely differ from the TCR repertoires found in blood. When a few donors were compared, the shared fraction of clonotypes was about 5.2% for naive CD4, around 3.5% for naive CD8, about 2.4% for memory CD4, and about 0.36% for memory CD8. Naive subsets generally had larger estimated clonotype richness than memory subsets did. Clonotypes shared by all four sorted-subset donors showed higher generation probabilities than non-shared clonotypes. The small number of donors limited the genetic and exposure-history diversity represented. Even with the large sequencing depth, rarefaction of the sorted-subset datasets indicated that sequencing was incomplete. Based on pairwise subsampling, the degree of clonotype sharing among donors was expected to be affected by sequencing depth.

CD8 naive samples were CD45RO-negative cells positively selected for CCR7, giving a CD45RA+CCR7+ population that excluded TemRA cells. Healthy HIV-negative adults with no recently reported acute infections or vaccinations were included as donors. Every donor was a Caucasian adult residing in Nashville, Tennessee, USA. Blood was obtained by leukapheresis, after which PBMCs were separated by Ficoll-Histopaque density gradient centrifugation and cryopreserved in liquid nitrogen vapor phase. Analytical flow cytometry was used to check the purity and quantity of every magnetically sorted T cell population. Each sorted fraction had its genomic DNA isolated and then quantified by UV absorbance on a Nanodrop 2000c.

The sequencing sample was made of naive CD8+ T cells sorted from blood. What this sample's cell subset or site label stands for: CD45RA+CCR7+. This clonotype was sampled from a woman in her twenties or thirties in good health. The chain is assembled from TRBV11-2 and TRBJ2-2; TRBD1 matches 10 bases in the middle. The nucleotides read TGTGCCAGCAGCCCGGGACAGGGGACCCGTACCGGGGAGCTGTTTTTT. Its protein is CASSPGQGTRTGELFF. Joined to the reference TRBV11-2 and TRBJ2-2 proteins, this CDR3 gives the full variable domain: EAGVAQSPRYKIIEKRQSVAFWCNPISGHATLYWYQQILGQGPKLLIQFQNNGVVDDSQLPKDRFSAERLKGVDSTLKIQPAKLEDSAVYLCASSPGQGTRTGELFFGEGSRLTVL.